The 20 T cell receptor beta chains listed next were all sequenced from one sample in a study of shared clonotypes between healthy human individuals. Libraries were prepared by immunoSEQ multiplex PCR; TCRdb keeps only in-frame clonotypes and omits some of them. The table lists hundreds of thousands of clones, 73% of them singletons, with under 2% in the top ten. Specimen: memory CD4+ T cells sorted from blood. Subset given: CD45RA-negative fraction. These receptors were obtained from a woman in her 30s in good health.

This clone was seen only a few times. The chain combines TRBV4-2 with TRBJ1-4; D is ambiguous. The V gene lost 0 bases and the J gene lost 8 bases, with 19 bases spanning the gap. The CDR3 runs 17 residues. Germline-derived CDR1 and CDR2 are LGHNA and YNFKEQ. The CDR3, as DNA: TGTGCCAGCAGCCAAGATCCTATACGTGGGAGGAGAGAAAAACTGTTTTTT. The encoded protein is CASSQDPIRGRREKLFF.

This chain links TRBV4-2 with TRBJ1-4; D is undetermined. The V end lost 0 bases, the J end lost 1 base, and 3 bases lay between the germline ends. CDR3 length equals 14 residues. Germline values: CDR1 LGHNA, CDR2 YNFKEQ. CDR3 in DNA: TGTGCCAGCAGCCAAGAAGGAACTAATGAAAAACTGTTTTTT. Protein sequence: CASSQEGTNEKLFF.

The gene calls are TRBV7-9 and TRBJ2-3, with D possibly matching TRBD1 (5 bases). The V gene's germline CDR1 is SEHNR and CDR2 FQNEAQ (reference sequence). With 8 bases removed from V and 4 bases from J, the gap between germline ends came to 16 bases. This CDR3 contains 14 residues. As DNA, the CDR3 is TGTGCCAGCCAGGGAAGGAGTATCTCAGATACGCAGTATTTT. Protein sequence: CASQGRSISDTQYF.

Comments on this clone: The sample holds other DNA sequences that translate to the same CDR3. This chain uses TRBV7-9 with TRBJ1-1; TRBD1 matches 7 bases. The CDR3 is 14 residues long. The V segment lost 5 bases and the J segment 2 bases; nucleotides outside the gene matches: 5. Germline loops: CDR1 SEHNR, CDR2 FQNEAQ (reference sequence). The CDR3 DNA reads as TGTGCCAGCAGCCGGACAGGAGCTAACACTGAAGCTTTCTTT. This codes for CASSRTGANTEAFF.

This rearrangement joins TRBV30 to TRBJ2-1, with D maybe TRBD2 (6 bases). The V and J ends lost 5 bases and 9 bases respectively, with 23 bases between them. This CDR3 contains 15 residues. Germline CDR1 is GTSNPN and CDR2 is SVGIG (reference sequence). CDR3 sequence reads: CAWLTAEGRRAEQFF. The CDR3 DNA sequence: TGTGCCTGGCTCACAGCGGAGGGGCGTCGGGCTGAGCAGTTCTTC.

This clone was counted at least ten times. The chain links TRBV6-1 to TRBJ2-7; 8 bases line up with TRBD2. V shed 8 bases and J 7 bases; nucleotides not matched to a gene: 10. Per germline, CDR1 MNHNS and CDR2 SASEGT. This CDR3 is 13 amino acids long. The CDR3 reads CASSGLGSGEQYF. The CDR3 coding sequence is TGTGCCAGCTCGGGACTAGGCAGTGGTGAGCAGTACTTC.

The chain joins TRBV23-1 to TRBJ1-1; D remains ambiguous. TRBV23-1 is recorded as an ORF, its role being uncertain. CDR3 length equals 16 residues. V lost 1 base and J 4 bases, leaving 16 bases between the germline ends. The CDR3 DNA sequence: TGCGCCAGCAGTCAATACGATCGACTCGTCGGCACTGAAGCTTTCTTT. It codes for CASSQYDRLVGTEAFF.

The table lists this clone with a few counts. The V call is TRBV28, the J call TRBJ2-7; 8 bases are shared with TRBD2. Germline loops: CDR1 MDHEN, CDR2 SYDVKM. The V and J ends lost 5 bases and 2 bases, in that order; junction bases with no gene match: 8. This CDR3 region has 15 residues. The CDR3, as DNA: TGTGCCAGCAGTCCCTTATGGCGGGAGGCCTACGAGCAGTACTTC. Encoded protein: CASSPLWREAYEQYF.

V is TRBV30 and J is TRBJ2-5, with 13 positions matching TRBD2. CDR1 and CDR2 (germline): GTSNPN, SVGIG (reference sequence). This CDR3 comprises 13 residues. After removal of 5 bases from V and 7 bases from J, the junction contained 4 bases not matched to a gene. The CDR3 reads CAWGTSGIGTQYF. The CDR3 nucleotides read TGTGCCTGGGGGACTAGCGGGATTGGGACCCAGTACTTC. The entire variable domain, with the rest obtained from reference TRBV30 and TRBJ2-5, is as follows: SQTIHQWPATLVQPVGSPLSLECTVEGTSNPNLYWYRQAAGRGLQLLFYSVGIGQISSEVPQNLSASRPQDRQFILSSKKLLLSDSGFYLCAWGTSGIGTQYFGPGTRLLVL.

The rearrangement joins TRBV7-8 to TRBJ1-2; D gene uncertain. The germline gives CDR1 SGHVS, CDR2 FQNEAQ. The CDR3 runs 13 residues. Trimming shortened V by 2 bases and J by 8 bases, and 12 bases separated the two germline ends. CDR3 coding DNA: TGTGCCAGCAGCTTACAAGGGATTGAAGGCTACACCTTC. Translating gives CASSLQGIEGYTF. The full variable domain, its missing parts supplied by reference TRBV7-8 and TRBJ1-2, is GAGVSQSPRYKVAKRGQDVALRCDPISGHVSLFWYQQALGQGPEFLTYFQNEAQLDKSGLPSDRFFAERPEGSVSTLKIQRTQQEDSAVYLCASSLQGIEGYTFGSGTRLTVV.

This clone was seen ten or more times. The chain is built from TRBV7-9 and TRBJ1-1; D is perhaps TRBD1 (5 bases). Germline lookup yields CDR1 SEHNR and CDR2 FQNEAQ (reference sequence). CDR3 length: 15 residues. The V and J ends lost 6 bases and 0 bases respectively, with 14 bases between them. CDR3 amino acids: CASRYTGPMNTEAFF. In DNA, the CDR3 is TGTGCCAGCAGATACACGGGACCGATGAACACTGAAGCTTTCTTT. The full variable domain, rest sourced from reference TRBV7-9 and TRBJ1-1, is DTGVSQNPRHKITKRGQNVTFRCDPISEHNRLYWYRQTLGQGPEFLTYFQNEAQLEKSRLLSDRFSAERPKGSFSTLEIQRTEQGDSAMYLCASRYTGPMNTEAFFGQGTRLTVV.

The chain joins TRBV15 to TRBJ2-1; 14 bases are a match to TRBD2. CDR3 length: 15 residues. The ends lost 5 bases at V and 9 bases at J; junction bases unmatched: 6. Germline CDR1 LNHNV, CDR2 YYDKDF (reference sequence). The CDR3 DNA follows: TGTGCCACCAGCGATCCGGGACTAGCGGGAGTTGAGCAGTTCTTC. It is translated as CATSDPGLAGVEQFF.

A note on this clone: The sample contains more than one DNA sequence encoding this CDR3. The CDR3: CASSGQGYQETQYF. The CDR3 DNA reads TGCGCCAGCAGCGGACAGGGGTACCAAGAGACCCAGTACTTC. The chain has TRBV5-1 and TRBJ2-5; 9 nucleotides align to TRBD1. Germline V lookup: CDR1 SGHRS, CDR2 YFSETQ. The V segment lost 4 bases and the J segment 0 bases; nucleotides outside the gene matches: 1. The CDR3 spans 14 residues.

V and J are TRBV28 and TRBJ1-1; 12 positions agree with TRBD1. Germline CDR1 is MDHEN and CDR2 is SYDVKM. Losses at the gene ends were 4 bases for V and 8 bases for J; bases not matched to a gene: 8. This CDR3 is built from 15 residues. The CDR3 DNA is TGTGCCAGCAGTTACTATGGGACAGGGGGCGGAGAAGCTTTCTTT. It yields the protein CASSYYGTGGGEAFF.

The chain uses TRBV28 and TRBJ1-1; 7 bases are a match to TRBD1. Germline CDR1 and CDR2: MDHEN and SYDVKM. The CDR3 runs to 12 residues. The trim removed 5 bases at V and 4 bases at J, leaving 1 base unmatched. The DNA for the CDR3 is TGTGCCAGCAGTGACAGGGTCACTGAAGCTTTCTTT. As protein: CASSDRVTEAFF.

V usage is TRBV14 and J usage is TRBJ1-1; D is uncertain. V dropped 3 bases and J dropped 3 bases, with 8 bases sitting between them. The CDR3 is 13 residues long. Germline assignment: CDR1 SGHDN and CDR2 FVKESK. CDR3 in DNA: TGTGCCAGCAGCCAGAATATTTACACTGAAGCTTTCTTT. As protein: CASSQNIYTEAFF.

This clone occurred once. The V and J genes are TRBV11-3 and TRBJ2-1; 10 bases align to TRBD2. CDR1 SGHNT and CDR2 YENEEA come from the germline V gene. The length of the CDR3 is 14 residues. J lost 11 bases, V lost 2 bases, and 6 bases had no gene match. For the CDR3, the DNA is TGTGCCAGCAGCTTAACAAGACTAGCGGGCCAGCAGTTCTTC. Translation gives CASSLTRLAGQQFF.

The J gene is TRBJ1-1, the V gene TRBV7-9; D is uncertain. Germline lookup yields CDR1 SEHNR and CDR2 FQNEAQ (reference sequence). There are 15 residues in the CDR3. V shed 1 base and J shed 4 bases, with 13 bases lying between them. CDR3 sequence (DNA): TGTGCCAGCAGCTTAGAGGACGAGGTTGTCACTGAAGCTTTCTTT. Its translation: CASSLEDEVVTEAFF.

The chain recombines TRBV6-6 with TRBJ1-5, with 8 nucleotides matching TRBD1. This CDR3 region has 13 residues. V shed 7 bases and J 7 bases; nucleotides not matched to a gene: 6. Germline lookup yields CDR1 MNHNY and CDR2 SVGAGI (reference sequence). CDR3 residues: CASNDRGGQPQHF. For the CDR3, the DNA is TGTGCCAGCAACGACAGGGGTGGGCAGCCCCAGCATTTT.

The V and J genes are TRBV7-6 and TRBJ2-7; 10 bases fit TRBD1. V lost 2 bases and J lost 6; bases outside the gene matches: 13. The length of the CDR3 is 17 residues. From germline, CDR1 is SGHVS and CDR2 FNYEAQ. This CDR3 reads CASSLPGFRQGAREQYF. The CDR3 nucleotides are TGTGCCAGCAGCTTACCAGGGTTCAGACAGGGGGCGCGCGAGCAGTACTTC.